Following are 22 T cell receptor beta chains from one sample sequenced in a study of beta chain features in type 1 diabetes. Whole-study results and caveats: Type 1 diabetes patients showed a moderate but significant shortening of TCRB CDR3s in all four CD4+ subsets.

Expressed TCRB transcripts got sequenced, as all isolated RNA was reverse transcribed. The data were produced by immunoSEQ multiplex PCR, yet TCRdb's version contains in-frame clones alone and is incomplete. The table has about 240,000 clones, more than 11% seen once; the top ten hold roughly 0.019%. Their antigen targets remain unknown. The sample taken for sequencing was naive CD4+ T cells from blood. The receptors originated from a man younger than 40 with type 1 diabetes.

This clone was observed a handful of times. This chain uses TRBV6-6 with TRBJ2-5, with D tentatively TRBD2 (5 bases). Between the trimmed V and J ends, which lost 8 bases and 4 bases, there was a span of 11 bases. Germline V gene sequence: CDR1 MNHNY, CDR2 SVGAGI (reference sequence). The CDR3 is made up of 12 amino acids. CDR3 protein: CASFSEGETQYF. For the CDR3, the DNA is TGTGCCAGCTTCTCCGAGGGAGAGACCCAGTACTTC.

This clone was found a few times. CDR3 protein: CASRGGQGTDTQYF. Here the CDR3 DNA reads TGTGCCAGTCGGGGGGGACAAGGTACAGATACGCAGTATTTT. V gene TRBV19 combines with J gene TRBJ2-3, with 8 bases identical to TRBD2. With 8 bases clipped from V and 3 bases from J, the junction kept 7 bases outside the gene matches. This CDR3 spans 14 amino acids. The germline V gene encodes CDR1 LNHDA and CDR2 SQIVND (reference sequence).

This clone was seen a few times. The chain carries TRBV27 and TRBJ2-6; TRBD2 matches at 7 bases. The CDR3 spans 16 residues. The germline V gene encodes CDR1 MNHEY and CDR2 SMNVEV (reference sequence). V trimming: 0 bases; J trimming: 2 bases; junction bases outside the gene matches: 1. The CDR3, as DNA: TGTGCCAGCAGTTTATCGGCGGGGGCTGGGGCCAACGTCCTGACTTTC. Its protein is CASSLSAGAGANVLTF. Using reference TRBV27 and TRBJ2-6 for the parts outside the CDR3, the full variable domain is EAQVTQNPRYLITVTGKKLTVTCSQNMNHEYMSWYRQDPGLGLRQIYYSMNVEVTDKGDVPEGYKVSRKEKRNFPLILESPSPNQTSLYFCASSLSAGAGANVLTFGAGSRLTVL.

V and J are TRBV11-2 and TRBJ2-5; 9 bases agree with TRBD2. The V segment lost 1 base and the J segment 1 base; nucleotides outside the gene matches: 4. The CDR3 runs to 16 residues. Per the germline V gene, CDR1 is SGHAT and CDR2 is FQNNGV. The CDR3 protein is CASSLGASGTQETQYF. The CDR3 DNA follows: TGTGCCAGCAGCTTAGGGGCTAGCGGGACCCAAGAGACCCAGTACTTC.

The chain recombines TRBV9 with TRBJ2-1, with D perhaps TRBD2 (6 bases). Germline V gene lookup returns CDR1 SGDLS and CDR2 YYNGEE. V lost 3 bases, J lost 2 bases, and 12 bases lay in between. This CDR3 is built from 15 residues. DNA for the CDR3: TGTGCCAGCAGCGCGGAACGGACTACCTACAATGAGCAGTTCTTC. It specifies CASSAERTTYNEQFF.

The genes are TRBV6-5 and TRBJ2-7, with a tentative D call TRBD2 (5 bases). Germline V gene lookup returns CDR1 MNHEY and CDR2 SVGAGI. The V and J ends lost 6 bases and 1 base respectively, with 7 bases between them. This CDR3 has 12 residues. The CDR3 region is CASRRGSYEQYF. In DNA form, the CDR3 reads TGTGCCAGCAGACGGGGTTCCTACGAGCAGTACTTC.

The DNA of the CDR3 is TGTGCCAGCAGCTTAGCCGGGACAGGGTTAAGCGCCATATATTTT. Its translation is CASSLAGTGLSAIYF. This chain connects TRBV7-9 to TRBJ1-3, with TRBD1 matching 9 bases. There are 15 residues in the CDR3. CDR1 and CDR2 from the germline V gene are SEHNR and FQNEAQ (reference sequence). The V gene end was trimmed by 0 bases and the J gene end by 11 bases; junction bases not matched to a gene: 8.

The table lists this clone with a few counts. This chain joins TRBV2 and TRBJ1-2, with 8 bases that match TRBD1. The V gene's germline CDR1 is SNHLY and CDR2 FYNNEI. The CDR3 has 13 residues. J lost 5 bases, V lost 6 bases, and 5 bases had no gene match. The CDR3 region is CASSLQGEYGYTF. The CDR3 DNA sequence: TGTGCCAGCAGCTTACAGGGGGAATATGGCTACACCTTC. Full variable domain (outside the CDR3, taken from reference TRBV2 and TRBJ1-2): EPEVTQTPSHQVTQMGQEVILRCVPISNHLYFYWYRQILGQKVEFLVSFYNNEISEKSEIFDDQFSVERPDGSNFTLKIRSTKLEDSAMYFCASSLQGEYGYTFGSGTRLTVV.

This chain links TRBV7-9 with TRBJ2-4; perhaps TRBD2 as D (6 bases). CDR3 size: 13 residues. The V gene lost 5 bases and the J gene lost 7 bases, with 12 bases spanning the gap. Germline V gene data show CDR1 as SEHNR and CDR2 as FQNEAQ (reference sequence). For the CDR3, the DNA is TGTGCCAGCAGCGTCCGGGAGCAGAACATTCAGTACTTC. Translation: CASSVREQNIQYF.

This chain connects TRBV4-1 to TRBJ2-1; 11 bases align to TRBD1. V lost 6 bases, J lost 7 bases, and 5 bases stayed unmatched. CDR3 length: 14 residues. CDR1 and CDR2 from the germline V gene are MGHRA and YSYEKL. CDR3 in DNA: TGCGCCAGCAGACTGGGACAGGGGGTTAATGAGCAGTTCTTC. This translates into CASRLGQGVNEQFF.

This clone was seen a few times. This chain links TRBV18 with TRBJ1-2, with 8 bases fitting TRBD1. The CDR3 has 12 residues. Germline trimming cut 5 bases from V and 8 bases from J; bases unmatched to any gene: 4. Germline V CDR1 and CDR2: KGHSH, LQKENI. The CDR3 DNA reads as TGTGCCAGCTCAACCACAGGGGGAGGCTACACCTTC. Translation gives CASSTTGGGYTF.

This clone appeared a few times. The gene calls are TRBV7-2 and TRBJ2-2; TRBD2 might be the D (6 bases). The germline V and J ends were trimmed by 3 bases and 1 base, with 6 bases remaining between them. The CDR3 totals 14 residues. Germline CDR1 SGHTA, CDR2 FQGNSA. CDR3 nucleotides: TGTGCCAGCAGCTTTAGCGGGAACACCGGGGAGCTGTTTTTT. This translates into CASSFSGNTGELFF.

The chain combines TRBV11-2 with TRBJ2-3, with 7 bases matching TRBD2. The V segment lost 3 bases and the J segment 0 bases; nucleotides outside the gene matches: 6. Germline loops: CDR1 SGHAT, CDR2 FQNNGV. This CDR3 comprises 16 residues. CDR3 coding DNA: TGTGCCAGCAGCTTTGGTAGCGGGTACAGCACAGATACGCAGTATTTT. Protein product: CASSFGSGYSTDTQYF.

The chain couples TRBV5-1 to TRBJ1-2; D is ambiguous. In germline, CDR1 is SGHRS, CDR2 YFSETQ. This CDR3 is built from 13 residues. Deletions cut 3 bases from V and 4 bases from J, with 10 bases between. CDR3 nucleotides: TGCGCCAGCAGCTCGACAATTTCCTATGGCTACACCTTC. It specifies CASSSTISYGYTF. The full variable domain, its missing parts supplied by reference TRBV5-1 and TRBJ1-2, is KAGVTQTPRYLIKTRGQQVTLSCSPISGHRSVSWYQQTPGQGLQFLFEYFSETQRNKGNFPGRFSGRQFSNSRSEMNVSTLELGDSALYLCASSSTISYGYTFGSGTRLTVV.

The gene calls are TRBV7-9 and TRBJ2-1; TRBD2 aligns across 7 bases. The CDR3 runs 16 residues. The germline gives CDR1 SEHNR, CDR2 FQNEAQ (reference sequence). V gave up 2 bases and J gave up 8 bases; unmatched junction bases: 12. CDR3 amino acids: CASSLLVAGPNDEQFF. The CDR3 bases are TGTGCCAGCAGCTTACTGGTAGCGGGCCCCAACGATGAGCAGTTCTTC.

The V and J genes are TRBV19 and TRBJ2-1; no definite D call. The V gene lost 4 bases and the J gene lost 0 bases, with 7 bases spanning the gap. The V gene's germline CDR1 is LNHDA and CDR2 SQIVND (reference sequence). This CDR3 comprises 14 residues. CDR3 residues: CASSTLSSYNEQFF. The DNA of the CDR3 is TGTGCCAGTAGTACCCTAAGCTCCTACAATGAGCAGTTCTTC. Full variable domain (missing parts from reference TRBV19 and TRBJ2-1): DGGITQSPKYLFRKEGQNVTLSCEQNLNHDAMYWYRQDPGQGLRLIYYSQIVNDFQKGDIAEGYSVSREKKESFPLTVTSAQKNPTAFYLCASSTLSSYNEQFFGPGTRLTVL.

In this sample, this clone turned up a few times. The rearrangement links TRBV5-6 to TRBJ1-5; D is ambiguous. This CDR3 contains 15 residues. V was trimmed by 1 base and J by 0 bases, leaving 8 bases between them. From germline, CDR1 is SGHDT and CDR2 YYEEEE. The CDR3 DNA follows: TGTGCCAGCAGCTTGCGAGGTTATAGCAATCAGCCCCAGCATTTT. This sequence encodes CASSLRGYSNQPQHF.

Only a few counts were recorded for this clone. CDR3 loop: CASSSGTVLNTEAFF. CDR3 nucleotide sequence: TGTGCCAGTAGTTCCGGGACAGTCCTGAACACTGAAGCTTTCTTT. The rearrangement links TRBV19 to TRBJ1-1; 7 nucleotides agree with TRBD1. The trim removed 5 bases at V and 0 bases at J, leaving 6 bases unmatched. This CDR3 spans 15 amino acids. Germline V CDR1 and CDR2: LNHDA, SQIVND (reference sequence).

In this sample, this clone turned up a few times. The chain is built from TRBV7-9 and TRBJ2-7; 9 nucleotides agree with TRBD1. In germline, CDR1 is SEHNR, CDR2 FQNEAQ (reference sequence). This CDR3 is built from 19 residues. The J segment lost 5 bases and the V segment lost 3 bases, leaving 20 bases of the junction unmatched. As DNA, the CDR3 is TGTGCCAGCAGCTTTGCCGGGACAGGGTCTTCCTTCTCGTACCACGAGCAGTACTTC. As protein: CASSFAGTGSSFSYHEQYF.

The gene calls are TRBV7-9 and TRBJ2-3; 9 bases align to TRBD1. CDR3 length equals 16 residues. V trimming: 7 bases; J trimming: 2 bases; junction bases outside the gene matches: 10. The V gene's germline CDR1 is SEHNR and CDR2 FQNEAQ (reference sequence). The CDR3 DNA reads as TGTGCCAGCAACAAAGGGGGACAGGGCCCCACAGATACGCAGTATTTT. Its translation is CASNKGGQGPTDTQYF.

This clone was seen more than once but under ten times. The rearrangement joins TRBV9 to TRBJ2-6; tentative D call: TRBD2 (7 bases). Germline loops: CDR1 SGDLS, CDR2 YYNGEE. Trimming took off 4 bases at V and 2 bases at J, with 16 bases between the two ends. CDR3 length: 17 amino acids. Here the CDR3 DNA reads TGTGCCAGCAGCTTCAGGGGAGGGGACGCTGGGGCCAACGTCCTGACTTTC. This sequence encodes CASSFRGGDAGANVLTF.

This chain uses TRBV4-2 with TRBJ2-1; no firm D call. The germline CDR1 and CDR2 sequences are LGHNA and YNFKEQ. With 0 bases removed from V and 2 bases from J, the gap between germline ends came to 5 bases. This CDR3 has 14 amino acids. In nucleotides, the CDR3 is TGTGCCAGCAGCCAAGAAGTAGCCTACAATGAGCAGTTCTTC. Translating it yields CASSQEVAYNEQFF.